The 25 T cell receptor beta chains below all came from one sample that was sequenced in a study of CD8 T cells in ankylosing spondylitis. MiXCR was run by TCRdb on the 5' RACE reads, yielding one entry per CDR3 protein. The table lists about 360,000 distinct CDR3 sequences, approximately 22% of them singletons. Sequenced input: blood, either unsorted or a sorted T cell fraction (not recorded which). The receptors originated from a male donor with ankylosing spondylitis or in good health (not recorded which).

The chain has TRBV4-2 and TRBJ2-3; D perhaps matches TRBD1 (6 bases). The CDR3 has 15 amino acids. Trimming left V 4 bases short and J 3 bases short, with 14 bases between. Germline values: CDR1 LGHNA, CDR2 YNFKEQ. Written as DNA, the CDR3 is TGTGCCAGCAGCCCGGGTTGGCAGGGGACAGATACGCAGTATTTT. Its protein product is CASSPGWQGTDTQYF.

V and J are TRBV12-3 or TRBV12-4 and TRBJ2-1; 8 bases agree with TRBD1. V gave up 5 bases and J gave up 4 bases; unmatched junction bases: 4. The CDR3 consists of 14 residues. CDR3 region: CASSNRGIYNEQFF. The CDR3 nucleotides are TGTGCCAGCAGTAACAGGGGGATATACAATGAGCAGTTCTTC.

This clonotype was found once. The chain links TRBV7-9 to TRBJ2-6, with 8 bases lining up with TRBD1. V shed 7 bases, J shed 0 bases, and the junction held 8 bases outside the gene matches. The germline CDR1 and CDR2 sequences are SEHNR and FQNEAQ (reference sequence). CDR3 length: 17 residues. The CDR3 is CASIAGQGSSGANVLTF. The DNA for the CDR3 is TGTGCCAGCATCGCAGGACAGGGTAGCTCTGGGGCCAACGTCCTGACTTTC.

The gene calls are TRBV5-6 and TRBJ2-1; D is undetermined. The CDR3 contains 15 residues. Trimming cost V 0 bases and J 4 bases, with 11 bases left between them. Germline CDR1 SGHDT, CDR2 YYEEEE. The DNA for the CDR3 is TGTGCCAGCAGCTTGGGTGGCTCACCTTACAATGAGCAGTTCTTC. Its translation is CASSLGGSPYNEQFF.

This clonotype was detected only a few times. The chain employs TRBV6-1 and TRBJ2-7, with D perhaps TRBD1 (5 bases). Germline CDR1 reads MNHNS; CDR2 reads SASEGT. Between the trimmed V and J ends, which lost 5 bases and 4 bases, there was a span of 15 bases. This CDR3 contains 14 residues. The CDR3 protein is CASSRGGQYYEQYF. The CDR3 nucleotides read TGTGCCAGCAGTCGTGGCGGACAATATTACGAGCAGTACTTC.

The chain joins TRBV12-3 or TRBV12-4 to TRBJ2-2, with D maybe TRBD2 (7 bases). The CDR3 has 15 amino acids. V dropped 10 bases and J dropped 2 bases, with 17 bases sitting between them. As DNA, the CDR3 is TGTGCCACGCGGGGGCCAACGGATAACACCGGGGAGCTGTTTTTT. Translated: CATRGPTDNTGELFF.

About this clonotype: Possible read error: a much larger clone is one base away. The chain links TRBV20-1 to TRBJ2-6; D gene ambiguous. The length of the CDR3 is 15 residues. The germline CDR1 and CDR2 sequences are DFQATT and SNEGSKA (reference sequence). CDR3 sequence (DNA): TGCTGTGCCACACTATTCCGCTCTGGGGCCAACGTCCTGACTTTC. Amino acids: CCATLFRSGANVLTF.

The chain is built from TRBV12-3 or TRBV12-4 and TRBJ2-1, with a weak D call TRBD2 (6 bases). Trimming took off 7 bases at V and 0 bases at J, with 13 bases between the two ends. The CDR3 totals 15 residues. The CDR3 loop reads CASNFGGASYNEQFF. The DNA of the CDR3 is TGTGCCAGCAACTTCGGGGGAGCCTCCTACAATGAGCAGTTCTTC.

This clonotype was found many times. The chain has TRBV12-3 or TRBV12-4 and TRBJ2-5; 11 nucleotides agree with TRBD2. J gave up 3 bases and V 5 bases, and 8 bases lay outside the gene matches. The CDR3 sequence is 16 residues long. The CDR3 sequence is CASSPDSGGAKETQYF. The CDR3 DNA follows: TGTGCCAGCAGTCCCGATAGCGGGGGGGCGAAAGAGACCCAGTACTTC.

This clonotype was recorded many times. The chain recombines TRBV18 with TRBJ2-7; the D is unclear. Germline CDR1 reads KGHSH; CDR2 reads LQKENI. The ends were cut back, 2 bases at V and 0 bases at J, with 8 bases in the middle. The CDR3 sequence is 14 residues long. The CDR3 bases are TGTGCCAGCTCACCAACCGCCAGCTCCTACGAGCAGTACTTC. As protein: CASSPTASSYEQYF.

This clonotype was found a few times. This chain's CDR3 is CASSPRGLYEQYF. CDR3 in DNA: TGTGCCAGCTCCCCTAGGGGCTTGTACGAGCAGTACTTC. V and J are TRBV18 and TRBJ2-7; D may be TRBD1 (5 bases). This CDR3 has 13 amino acids. The germline CDR1 and CDR2 sequences are KGHSH and LQKENI. The germline V and J ends were trimmed by 6 bases and 4 bases, with 13 bases remaining between them. The variable domain in full, completed from reference TRBV18 and TRBJ2-7, reads NAGVMQNPRHLVRRRGQEARLRCSPMKGHSHVYWYRQLPEEGLKFMVYLQKENIIDESGMPKERFSAEFPKEGPSILRIQQVVRGDSAAYFCASSPRGLYEQYFGPGTRLTVT.

This chain joins TRBV12-3 or TRBV12-4 and TRBJ2-5; no definite D call. The ends were cut back, 3 bases at V and 4 bases at J, with 6 bases in the middle. The CDR3 runs 12 residues. The CDR3 region has the DNA TGTGCCAGCAGTTTTAGACGAGAGACCCAGTACTTC. Its translation: CASSFRRETQYF.

This clonotype occurred once. The rearrangement uses TRBV2 and TRBJ1-1, with TRBD1 as a possible D gene (6 bases). Germline values: CDR1 SNHLY, CDR2 FYNNEI. V was clipped by 0 bases and J by 3 bases, with 11 bases between them. This CDR3 contains 15 residues. The CDR3 sequence is CASSEASGGHTEAFF. The DNA for the CDR3 is TGTGCCAGCAGTGAAGCGTCGGGGGGCCACACTGAAGCTTTCTTT.

The chain couples TRBV9 to TRBJ2-6; D gene unclear. This CDR3 spans 15 amino acids. Trimming cost V 0 bases and J 2 bases, with 6 bases left between them. Germline lookup yields CDR1 SGDLS and CDR2 YYNGEE. CDR3 bases: TGTGCCAGCAGCGTAGTGTCCCCTGGGGCCAACGTCCTGACTTTC. It encodes CASSVVSPGANVLTF.

This clonotype was picked up a small number of times. The rearrangement uses TRBV21-1 and TRBJ2-1; the table calls TRBD1, which could not be checked here. TRBV21-1 is deemed a pseudogene. The length of the CDR3 is 15 residues. The CDR3 loop is CASSLKDRGDNEQFF. For the CDR3, the DNA is TGTGCCAGCAGCCTGAAGGACAGGGGGGACAATGAGCAGTTCTTC.

This clonotype has only a few counts. J is TRBJ1-3 and V is TRBV15; D perhaps matches TRBD1 (6 bases). This CDR3 is 15 amino acids long. Deletions cut 4 bases from V and 0 bases from J, with 10 bases between. The germline V gene encodes CDR1 LNHNV and CDR2 YYDKDF (reference sequence). The DNA of the CDR3 is TGTGCCACCAGCACTGGACAGAACTCTGGAAACACCATATATTTT. Protein: CATSTGQNSGNTIYF.

The sample holds a few counts of this clonotype. The V gene is TRBV27, the J gene TRBJ2-7, with TRBD1 matching 10 bases. In germline, CDR1 is MNHEY, CDR2 SMNVEV (reference sequence). The CDR3 spans 13 residues. V lost 4 bases to trimming and J lost 6 bases; unmatched junction nucleotides: 3. CDR3 coding DNA: TGTGCCAGCAGTTGGGGACAGGGGTTCGAGCAGTACTTC. This gives the protein CASSWGQGFEQYF.

Only a few counts were recorded for this clonotype. This rearrangement joins TRBV11-2 to TRBJ2-3; D is uncertain. V was cut by 1 base and J by 4 bases, with 15 bases left in between. Germline CDR1 SGHAT, CDR2 FQNNGV. The CDR3 covers 16 residues. The CDR3 reads CASSLVHDPWADTQYF. CDR3 DNA sequence: TGTGCCAGCAGCTTAGTGCACGACCCGTGGGCAGATACGCAGTATTTT. Based on the CDR3 plus reference TRBV11-2 and TRBJ2-3, the full variable domain is EAGVAQSPRYKIIEKRQSVAFWCNPISGHATLYWYQQILGQGPKLLIQFQNNGVVDDSQLPKDRFSAERLKGVDSTLKIQPAKLEDSAVYLCASSLVHDPWADTQYFGPGTRLTVL.

V is TRBV6-1 and J is TRBJ2-3, with TRBD2 identical over 15 bases. Germline V gene lookup returns CDR1 MNHNS and CDR2 SASEGT. V lost 4 bases and J lost 3; bases outside the gene matches: 2. The CDR3 runs to 16 residues. Written as DNA, the CDR3 is TGTGCCAGCAGTGGGGGGACTAGCGGGGGGACAGATACGCAGTATTTT. It translates to CASSGGTSGGTDTQYF.

This clonotype was seen a handful of times. The rearrangement links TRBV5-1 to TRBJ2-3, with D tentatively TRBD2 (7 bases). V lost 4 bases and J 3 bases, leaving 18 bases between the germline ends. The length of the CDR3 is 16 residues. The germline gives CDR1 SGHRS, CDR2 YFSETQ. CDR3 amino acids: CASSGGGAYPTDTQYF. CDR3 nucleotides: TGCGCCAGCAGCGGGGGGGGGGCCTACCCTACAGATACGCAGTATTTT.

A few counts support this clonotype. The rearrangement joins TRBV29-1 to TRBJ2-7; possibly TRBD1 for D (6 bases). The CDR3 is 12 residues long. The germline V and J ends were trimmed by 6 bases and 9 bases, with 18 bases remaining between them. Germline loops: CDR1 SQVTM, CDR2 ANQGSEA. The CDR3: CSVPQGYEGQYF. CDR3 nucleotides: TGCAGCGTCCCACAGGGTTACGAGGGGCAGTACTTC.

Turning to this clonotype: Compared with germline, one end of the junction differs, possibly owing to a read error. The rearrangement links TRBV12-3 or TRBV12-4 to TRBJ2-5, with TRBD2 identical over 9 bases. The CDR3 runs to 18 residues. The CDR3 protein is CAISSSGDLDPAEETQYF. The CDR3 nucleotides read TGTGCCATCAGTTCTAGCGGGGACCTCGACCCTGCAGAAGAGACCCAGTACTTC.

The chain links TRBV4-1 to TRBJ2-3; 12 bases match TRBD2. Per germline, CDR1 MGHRA and CDR2 YSYEKL. Germline trimming cut 0 bases from V and 2 bases from J; bases unmatched to any gene: 6. The CDR3 has 18 residues. CDR3 sequence (DNA): TGCGCCAGCAGCCAAGATCCCGCTAGCGGGGGGGCCACAGATACGCAGTATTTT. Its translation is CASSQDPASGGATDTQYF.

This clonotype turned up a few times. The chain recombines TRBV29-1 with TRBJ2-1, with D perhaps assigned TRBD1 or TRBD2 (6 bases each). The V end lost 3 bases, the J end lost 2 bases, and 17 bases lay between the germline ends. In germline, CDR1 is SQVTM, CDR2 ANQGSEA. The CDR3 covers 16 residues. The CDR3 protein is CSVEEVLRGPYNEQFF. The CDR3 nucleotides read TGCAGCGTTGAGGAGGTTTTACGGGGGCCCTACAATGAGCAGTTCTTC.

This clonotype appeared a few times. This chain links TRBV12-3 or TRBV12-4 with TRBJ2-5; D gene uncertain. V was shortened by 1 base and J by 5 bases, with 5 bases between the two germline ends. The CDR3 has 12 residues. The CDR3, as DNA: TGTGCCAGCAGTTTAGAAGTGGAGACCCAGTACTTC. It encodes CASSLEVETQYF.